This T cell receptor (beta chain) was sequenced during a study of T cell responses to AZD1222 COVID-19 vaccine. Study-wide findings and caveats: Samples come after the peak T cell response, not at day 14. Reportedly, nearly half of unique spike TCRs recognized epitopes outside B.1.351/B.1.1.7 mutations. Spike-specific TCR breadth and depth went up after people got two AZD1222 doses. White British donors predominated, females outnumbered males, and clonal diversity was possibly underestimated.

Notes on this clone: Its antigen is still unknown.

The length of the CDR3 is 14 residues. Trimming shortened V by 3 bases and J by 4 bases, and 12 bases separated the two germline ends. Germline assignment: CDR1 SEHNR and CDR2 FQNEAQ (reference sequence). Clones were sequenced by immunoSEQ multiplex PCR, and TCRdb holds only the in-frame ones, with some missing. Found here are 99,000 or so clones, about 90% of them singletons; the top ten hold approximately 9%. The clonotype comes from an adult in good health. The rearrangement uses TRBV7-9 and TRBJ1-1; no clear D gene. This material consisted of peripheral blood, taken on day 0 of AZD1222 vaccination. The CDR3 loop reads CASSFMKVGTEAFF. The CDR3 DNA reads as TGTGCCAGCAGCTTCATGAAGGTTGGCACTGAAGCTTTCTTT.